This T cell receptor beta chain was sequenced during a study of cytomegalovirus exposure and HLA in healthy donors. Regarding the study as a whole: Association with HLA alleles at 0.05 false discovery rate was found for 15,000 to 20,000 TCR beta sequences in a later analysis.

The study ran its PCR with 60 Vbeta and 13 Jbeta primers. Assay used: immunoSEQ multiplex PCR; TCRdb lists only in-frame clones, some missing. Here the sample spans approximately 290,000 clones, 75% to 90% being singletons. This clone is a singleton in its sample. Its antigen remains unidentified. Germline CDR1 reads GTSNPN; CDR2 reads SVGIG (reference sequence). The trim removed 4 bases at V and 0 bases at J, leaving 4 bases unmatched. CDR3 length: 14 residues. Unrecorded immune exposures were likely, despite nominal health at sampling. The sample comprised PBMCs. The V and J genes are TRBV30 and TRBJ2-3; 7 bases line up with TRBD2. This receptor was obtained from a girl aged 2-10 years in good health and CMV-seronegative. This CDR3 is CAWKRDVSTDTQYF. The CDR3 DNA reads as TGTGCCTGGAAGCGGGACGTTAGCACAGATACGCAGTATTTT. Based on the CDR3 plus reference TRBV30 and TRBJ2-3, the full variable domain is SQTIHQWPATLVQPVGSPLSLECTVEGTSNPNLYWYRQAAGRGLQLLFYSVGIGQISSEVPQNLSASRPQDRQFILSSKKLLLSDSGFYLCAWKRDVSTDTQYFGPGTRLTVL.